This T cell receptor (beta chain) was observed in a study of vaccination and CD4 T cells after COVID-19. Background on the study: Overlapping spike peptides served as the stimulus for the cells. These peptides came from SARS-CoV-2 and from the common cold coronaviruses HCoV-NL63, HCoV-OC43 and HCoV-229E.

V lost 0 bases and J lost 1, with 6 bases in between. The CDR3 consists of 14 residues. Germline loops: CDR1 SGHTA, CDR2 FQGTGA. Comments on this clonotype: Its target is not known.

The Oncomine TCR Beta short-read assay was applied to DNA of cultured CD4+ T cells. Via MiXCR, TCRdb re-called the PCR reads, giving one row per CDR3 protein. The repertoire includes several thousand distinct CDR3 sequences, roughly 34% of them detected once, and 40% to 55% sits in the top ten. The treatment here: roughly 10-day PBMC culture with coronavirus spike peptide pools or control peptides (ViraFEST assay). Investigators obtained the unexposed donor's CD4+ T cells before the COVID-19 pandemic (2011-2018). Four cold-coronavirus spikes, along with SARS-CoV-2 S/N, were used to probe unexposed-donor CD4+ T cells, cells permitting.

The V and J genes are TRBV7-3 and TRBJ1-1; D ambiguous. The specimen sequenced was CD4+ T cells from blood, cultured in vitro. This clonotype was obtained from a human donor in good health. The CDR3 nucleotides are TGTGCCAGCAGCTTAACGGCGGGGAACACTGAAGCTTTCTTT. It encodes CASSLTAGNTEAFF.